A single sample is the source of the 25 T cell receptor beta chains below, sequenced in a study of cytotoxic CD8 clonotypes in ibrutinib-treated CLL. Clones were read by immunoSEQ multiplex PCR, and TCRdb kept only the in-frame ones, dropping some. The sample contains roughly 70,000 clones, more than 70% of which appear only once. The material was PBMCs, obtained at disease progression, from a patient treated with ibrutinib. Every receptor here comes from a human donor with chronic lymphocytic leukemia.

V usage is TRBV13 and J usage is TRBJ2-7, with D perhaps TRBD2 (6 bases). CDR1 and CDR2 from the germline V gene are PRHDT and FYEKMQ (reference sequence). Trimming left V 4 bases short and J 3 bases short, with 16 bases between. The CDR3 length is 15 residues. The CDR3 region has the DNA TGTGCCAGCAGCTCAGTTACGGAGGGCCTCTACGAGCAGTACTTC. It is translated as CASSSVTEGLYEQYF.

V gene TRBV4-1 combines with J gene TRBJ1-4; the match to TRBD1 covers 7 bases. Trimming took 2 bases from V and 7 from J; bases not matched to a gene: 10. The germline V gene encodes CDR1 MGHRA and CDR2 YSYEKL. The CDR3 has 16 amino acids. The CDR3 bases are TGCGCCAGCAGCCAAATGATTCAGGGGGGGTTTGAAAAACTGTTTTTT. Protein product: CASSQMIQGGFEKLFF.

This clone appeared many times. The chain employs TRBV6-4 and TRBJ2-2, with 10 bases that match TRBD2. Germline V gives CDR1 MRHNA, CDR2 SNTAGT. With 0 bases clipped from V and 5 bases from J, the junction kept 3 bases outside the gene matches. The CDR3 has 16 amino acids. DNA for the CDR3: TGTGCCAGCAGTGACTCGGGGGGACTAGCGACCGGGGAGCTGTTTTTT. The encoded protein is CASSDSGGLATGELFF.

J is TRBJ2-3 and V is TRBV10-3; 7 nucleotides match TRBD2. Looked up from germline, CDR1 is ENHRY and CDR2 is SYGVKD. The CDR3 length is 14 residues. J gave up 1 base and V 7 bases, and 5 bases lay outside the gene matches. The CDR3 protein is CAINLGGGTDTQYF. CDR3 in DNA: TGTGCCATCAATCTTGGGGGGGGCACAGATACGCAGTATTTT.

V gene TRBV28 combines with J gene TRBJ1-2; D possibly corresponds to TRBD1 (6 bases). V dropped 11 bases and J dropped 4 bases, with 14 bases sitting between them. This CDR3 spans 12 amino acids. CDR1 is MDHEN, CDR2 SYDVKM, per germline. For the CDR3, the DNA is TGTGCCTCGGCGGGGGCGGTCTATGGCTACACCTTC. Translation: CASAGAVYGYTF.

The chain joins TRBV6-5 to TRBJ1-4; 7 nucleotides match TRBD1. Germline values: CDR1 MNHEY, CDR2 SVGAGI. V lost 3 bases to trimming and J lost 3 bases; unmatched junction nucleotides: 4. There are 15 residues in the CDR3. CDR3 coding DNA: TGTGCCAGCAGTTATGACAGGGTCGCTAATGAAAAACTGTTTTTT. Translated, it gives CASSYDRVANEKLFF.

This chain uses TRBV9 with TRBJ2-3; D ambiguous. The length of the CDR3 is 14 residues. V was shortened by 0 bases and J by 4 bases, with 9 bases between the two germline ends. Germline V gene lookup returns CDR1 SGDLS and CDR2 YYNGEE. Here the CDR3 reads CASSVVSVSDTQYF. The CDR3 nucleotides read TGTGCCAGCAGCGTAGTTTCAGTTTCAGATACGCAGTATTTT.

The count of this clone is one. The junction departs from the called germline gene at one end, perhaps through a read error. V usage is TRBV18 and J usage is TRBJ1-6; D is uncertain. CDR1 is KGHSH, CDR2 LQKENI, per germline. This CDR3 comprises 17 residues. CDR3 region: CASSRPGASLYNSPLHF. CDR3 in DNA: TGTGCCAGCTCACGACCGGGAGCCTCCCTCTATAATTCTCCCCTCCACTTT.

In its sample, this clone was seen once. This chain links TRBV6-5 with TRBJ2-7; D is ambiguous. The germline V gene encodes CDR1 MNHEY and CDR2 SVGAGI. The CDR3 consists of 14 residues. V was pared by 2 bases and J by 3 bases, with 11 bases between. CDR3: CASSYKNSYYEQYF. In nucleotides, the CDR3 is TGTGCCAGCAGTTACAAGAACAGCTACTACGAGCAGTACTTC.

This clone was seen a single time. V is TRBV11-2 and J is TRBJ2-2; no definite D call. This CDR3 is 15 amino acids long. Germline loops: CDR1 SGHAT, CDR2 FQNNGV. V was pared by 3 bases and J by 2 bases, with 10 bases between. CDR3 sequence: CASSLVAVNTGELFF. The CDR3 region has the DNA TGTGCCAGCAGCTTGGTAGCAGTTAACACCGGGGAGCTGTTTTTT.

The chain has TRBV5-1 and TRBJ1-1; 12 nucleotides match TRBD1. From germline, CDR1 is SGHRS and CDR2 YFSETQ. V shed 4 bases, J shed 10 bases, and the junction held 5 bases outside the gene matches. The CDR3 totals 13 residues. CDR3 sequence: CASSPGDRGRAFF. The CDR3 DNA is TGCGCCAGCAGCCCGGGGGACAGGGGGCGAGCTTTCTTT.

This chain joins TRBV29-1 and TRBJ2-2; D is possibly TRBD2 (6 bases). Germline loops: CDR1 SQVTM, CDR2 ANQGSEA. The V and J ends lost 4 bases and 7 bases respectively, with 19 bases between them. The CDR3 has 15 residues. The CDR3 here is CSVVGGTHTGGELFF. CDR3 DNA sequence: TGCAGCGTTGTGGGCGGGACGCACACCGGCGGGGAGCTGTTTTTT.

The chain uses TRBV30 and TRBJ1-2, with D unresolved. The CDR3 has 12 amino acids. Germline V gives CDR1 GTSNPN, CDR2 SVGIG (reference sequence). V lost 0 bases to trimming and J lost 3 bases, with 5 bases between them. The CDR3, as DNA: TGTGCCTGGAGTGTTAAGTACTATGGCTACACCTTC. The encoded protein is CAWSVKYYGYTF.

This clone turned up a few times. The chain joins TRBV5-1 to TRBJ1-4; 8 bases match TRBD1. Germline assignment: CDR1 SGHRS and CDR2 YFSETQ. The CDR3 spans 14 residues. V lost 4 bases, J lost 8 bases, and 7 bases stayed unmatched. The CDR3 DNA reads TGCGCCAGCAGCACAAACAGGGGGGGCGAAAAACTGTTTTTT. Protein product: CASSTNRGGEKLFF.

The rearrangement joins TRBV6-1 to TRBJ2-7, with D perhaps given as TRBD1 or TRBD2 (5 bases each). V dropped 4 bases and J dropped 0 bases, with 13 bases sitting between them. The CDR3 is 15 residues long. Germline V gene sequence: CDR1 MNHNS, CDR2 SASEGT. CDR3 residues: CASSARDGASYEQYF. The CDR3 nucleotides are TGTGCCAGCAGTGCCCGGGACGGAGCCTCCTACGAGCAGTACTTC.

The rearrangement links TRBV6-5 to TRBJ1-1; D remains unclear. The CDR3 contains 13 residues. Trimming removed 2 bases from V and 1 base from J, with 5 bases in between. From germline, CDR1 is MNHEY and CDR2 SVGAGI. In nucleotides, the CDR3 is TGTGCCAGCAGTTACAAACAGAACACTGAAGCTTTCTTT. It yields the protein CASSYKQNTEAFF.

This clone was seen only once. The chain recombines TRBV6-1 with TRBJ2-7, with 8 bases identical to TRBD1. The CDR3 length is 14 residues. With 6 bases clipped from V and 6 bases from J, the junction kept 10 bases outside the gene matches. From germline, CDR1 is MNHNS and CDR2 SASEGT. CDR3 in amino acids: CASRPGQVGLEQYF. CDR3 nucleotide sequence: TGTGCCAGCAGACCGGGACAGGTCGGTCTCGAGCAGTACTTC.

Here the CDR3 DNA reads TGTGCCAGCAGTGAAGGCCAGGGGATACAGCAGTTCTTC. Translation: CASSEGQGIQQFF. J is TRBJ2-1 and V is TRBV6-4; a possible D gene is TRBD1 (6 bases). Germline-derived CDR1 and CDR2 are MRHNA and SNTAGT. CDR3 length equals 13 residues. Trimming stripped 3 bases from V and 11 bases from J, with 14 bases between.

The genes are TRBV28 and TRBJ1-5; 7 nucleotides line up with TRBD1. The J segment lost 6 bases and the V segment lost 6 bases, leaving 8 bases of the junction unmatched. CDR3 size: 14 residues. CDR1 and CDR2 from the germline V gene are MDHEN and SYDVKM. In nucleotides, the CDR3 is TGTGCCAGCAGCTTGATGACAGGGTTTCAGCCCCAGCATTTT. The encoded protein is CASSLMTGFQPQHF.

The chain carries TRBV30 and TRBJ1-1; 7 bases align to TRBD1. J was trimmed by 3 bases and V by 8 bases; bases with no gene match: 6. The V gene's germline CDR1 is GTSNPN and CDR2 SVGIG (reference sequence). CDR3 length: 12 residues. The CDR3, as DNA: TGTGCCGCGACAGGGCCCCACACTGAAGCTTTCTTT. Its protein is CAATGPHTEAFF.

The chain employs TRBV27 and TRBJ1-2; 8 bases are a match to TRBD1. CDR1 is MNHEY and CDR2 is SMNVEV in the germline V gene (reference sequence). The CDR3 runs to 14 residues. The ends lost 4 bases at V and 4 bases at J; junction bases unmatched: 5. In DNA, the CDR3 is TGTGCCAGCAGTTACGGGACAGGAGGCTATGGCTACACCTTC. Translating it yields CASSYGTGGYGYTF.

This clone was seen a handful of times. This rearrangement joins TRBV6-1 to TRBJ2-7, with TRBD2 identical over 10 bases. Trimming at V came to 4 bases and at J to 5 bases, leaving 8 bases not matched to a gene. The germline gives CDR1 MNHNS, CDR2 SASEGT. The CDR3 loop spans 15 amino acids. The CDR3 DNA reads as TGTGCCAGCAGTGCCTCTAGCGGGGGATCCCACGAGCAGTACTTC. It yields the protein CASSASSGGSHEQYF.

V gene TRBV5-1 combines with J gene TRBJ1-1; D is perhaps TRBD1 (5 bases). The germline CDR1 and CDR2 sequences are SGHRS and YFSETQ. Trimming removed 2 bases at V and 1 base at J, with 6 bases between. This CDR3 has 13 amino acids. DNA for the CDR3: TGCGCCAGCAGCTTTGGGGGGAACACTGAAGCTTTCTTT. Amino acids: CASSFGGNTEAFF.

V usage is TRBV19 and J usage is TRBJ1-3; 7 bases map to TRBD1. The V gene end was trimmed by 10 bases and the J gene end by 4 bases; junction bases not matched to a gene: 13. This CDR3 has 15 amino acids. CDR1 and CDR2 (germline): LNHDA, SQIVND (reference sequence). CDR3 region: CATEMTGLTGNTIYF. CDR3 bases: TGTGCCACCGAAATGACAGGGCTCACAGGAAACACCATATATTTT.

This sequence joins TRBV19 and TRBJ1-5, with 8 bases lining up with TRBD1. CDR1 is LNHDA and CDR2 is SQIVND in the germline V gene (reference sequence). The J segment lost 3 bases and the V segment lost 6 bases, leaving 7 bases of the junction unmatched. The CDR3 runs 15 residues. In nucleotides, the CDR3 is TGTGCCAGTAGCAGGGGGCAGCTACTCAATCAGCCCCAGCATTTT. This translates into CASSRGQLLNQPQHF.